Shown below are 12 T cell receptor beta chains from a single sample sequenced in a study of metastatic and nonmetastatic thyroid tumors. No treatment of any kind had been given to any patient before thyroid surgery. Through MiXCR, TCRdb re-clonotyped the PCR reads. The data show tens of thousands of clones, approximately 11% seen once. Sequencing used blood. The receptors were sampled from a female donor with papillary thyroid cancer or a benign thyroid nodule (not recorded which). Some clones in this sample may be carry-over from other donors' samples.

In its sample, this clone was seen many times. The gene calls are TRBV6-1 and TRBJ1-1; D unclear. The CDR3 has 14 residues. Looked up from germline, CDR1 is MNHNS and CDR2 is SASEGT. Deletions cut 5 bases from V and 2 bases from J, with 12 bases between. For the CDR3, the DNA is TGTGCCAGCAGTCCCCTCATAAGAAACACTGAAGCTTTCTTT. This codes for CASSPLIRNTEAFF.

This clone was observed many times. The V gene is TRBV5-6, the J gene TRBJ2-7, with TRBD1 identical over 8 bases. The CDR3 totals 17 residues. Trimming cost V 1 base and J 7 bases; bases outside gene matches: 16. Germline CDR1 and CDR2: SGHDT and YYEEEE. The CDR3 sequence: CASSLRLTGTGGEEQYF. The CDR3 region has the DNA TGTGCCAGCAGCTTGCGGTTGACCGGGACAGGAGGAGAGGAGCAGTACTTC.

This clone has just a few counts. The chain has TRBV12-3 or TRBV12-4 and TRBJ1-6; D unresolved. The CDR3 runs to 13 residues. The V gene lost 6 bases and the J gene lost 7 bases, with 10 bases spanning the gap. This chain's CDR3 is CASRLSENSPLHF. In DNA form, the CDR3 reads TGTGCCAGCAGGCTATCAGAGAATTCACCCCTCCACTTT.

This clone was seen a few times. A much larger clone differs from this one at a single base, so this may be a read error. This chain links TRBV29-1 with TRBJ2-7; unclear D gene. This CDR3 contains 11 residues. The V end was cut by 4 bases, the J end by 5 bases, with 9 bases between. CDR1 is SQVTM, CDR2 ANQGSEA, per germline. The CDR3 loop reads CSVGAGNEQYF. The CDR3, as DNA: TGCAGCGTTGGAGCCGGTAACGAGCAGTACTTC.

This clone was seen at least ten times. V and J are TRBV5-8 and TRBJ1-4; a weak D match, TRBD1 (6 bases). CDR3 length: 15 residues. The V end lost 4 bases, the J end lost 7 bases, and 17 bases lay between the germline ends. Germline V CDR1 and CDR2: SGHTS, YDEGEE. In DNA, the CDR3 is TGTGCCAGCAGCCAGCTACAGGGAAGGTTTGAAAAACTGTTTTTT. The encoded protein is CASSQLQGRFEKLFF. Full variable domain (rest looked up from reference TRBV5-8 and TRBJ1-4): EAGVTQSPTHLIKTRGQQATLRCSPISGHTSVYWYQQALGLGLQFLLWYDEGEERNRGNFPPRFSGRQFPNYSSELNVNALELEDSALYLCASSQLQGRFEKLFFGSGTQLSVL.

Many counts were recorded for this clone. The chain couples TRBV5-1 to TRBJ1-2; 9 bases fit TRBD1. Germline loops: CDR1 SGHRS, CDR2 YFSETQ. The CDR3 sequence is 14 residues long. The trim removed 0 bases at V and 5 bases at J, leaving 2 bases unmatched. CDR3 in amino acids: CASSLGDREYGYTF. CDR3 nucleotide sequence: TGCGCCAGCAGCTTGGGGGACAGGGAATATGGCTACACCTTC.

The table lists this clone with a few counts. A read error may be the cause here, since a much bigger clone is one base away. Other nucleotide sequences from this sample produce the same CDR3. The chain is built from TRBV10-2 and TRBJ2-7; tentatively, D is TRBD2 (5 bases). Germline V gene lookup returns CDR1 WSHSY and CDR2 SAAADI. The CDR3 covers 10 residues. The CDR3 bases are TGTGCCAGCAGTGAGGGTCGGCTGTACTTC. This encodes CASSEGRLYF.

There are many counts of this clone. The chain has TRBV6-4 and TRBJ1-1; weak D call: TRBD1 (6 bases). Trimming left V 6 bases short and J 8 bases short, with 16 bases between. The CDR3 totals 13 residues. Per the germline V gene, CDR1 is MRHNA and CDR2 is SNTAGT. CDR3 loop: CASSEDSFTEAFF. The CDR3 DNA follows: TGTGCCAGCAGCGAGGACAGCTTCACAGAAGCTTTCTTT.

Ten or more counts support this clone. The V gene is TRBV5-8, the J gene TRBJ1-2, with D hard to call. This CDR3 region has 16 residues. Trimming took off 4 bases at V and 2 bases at J, with 18 bases between the two ends. Germline loops: CDR1 SGHTS, CDR2 YDEGEE. The CDR3 nucleotides read TGTGCCAGCAGCAAGGAGGTCGGGATAGACAACTATGGCTACACCTTC. Amino acid sequence: CASSKEVGIDNYGYTF. The full variable domain, rest sourced from reference TRBV5-8 and TRBJ1-2, is EAGVTQSPTHLIKTRGQQATLRCSPISGHTSVYWYQQALGLGLQFLLWYDEGEERNRGNFPPRFSGRQFPNYSSELNVNALELEDSALYLCASSKEVGIDNYGYTFGSGTRLTVV.

A remark on this clone: A junction end diverges from the germline sequence, so it may reflect a read error. Other DNA sequences of this sample code for an identical CDR3. The chain has TRBV7-2 and TRBJ1-3; D call uncertain. CDR1 is SGHTA and CDR2 is FQGNSA in the germline V gene. The CDR3 extends over 16 amino acids. CDR3 DNA: TGTGCCAGTAGCTTAGTGCGTGCCGACTCTGGAAACACCATATATTTT. It is translated as CASSLVRADSGNTIYF.

This clone was seen a few times. The chain recombines TRBV20-1 with TRBJ2-7, with TRBD2 as a possible D gene (5 bases). V gave up 4 bases and J gave up 2 bases, with 21 bases separating them. The germline V gene has CDR1 DFQATT and CDR2 SNEGSKA (reference sequence). CDR3 length equals 16 residues. CDR3 DNA: TGCAGTGCTATAGATGTGGGCATGAGGGTACCCTACGAGCAGTACTTC. This gives the protein CSAIDVGMRVPYEQYF.

This clone was seen ten or more times. The chain couples TRBV5-1 to TRBJ2-7; maybe TRBD2 (5 bases). Per germline, CDR1 SGHRS and CDR2 YFSETQ. The CDR3 is 14 amino acids. The V and J ends lost 4 bases and 1 base respectively, with 12 bases between them. The CDR3 sequence is CASSVGLNSYEQYF. The CDR3 DNA follows: TGCGCCAGCAGCGTCGGACTTAATTCCTACGAGCAGTACTTC.